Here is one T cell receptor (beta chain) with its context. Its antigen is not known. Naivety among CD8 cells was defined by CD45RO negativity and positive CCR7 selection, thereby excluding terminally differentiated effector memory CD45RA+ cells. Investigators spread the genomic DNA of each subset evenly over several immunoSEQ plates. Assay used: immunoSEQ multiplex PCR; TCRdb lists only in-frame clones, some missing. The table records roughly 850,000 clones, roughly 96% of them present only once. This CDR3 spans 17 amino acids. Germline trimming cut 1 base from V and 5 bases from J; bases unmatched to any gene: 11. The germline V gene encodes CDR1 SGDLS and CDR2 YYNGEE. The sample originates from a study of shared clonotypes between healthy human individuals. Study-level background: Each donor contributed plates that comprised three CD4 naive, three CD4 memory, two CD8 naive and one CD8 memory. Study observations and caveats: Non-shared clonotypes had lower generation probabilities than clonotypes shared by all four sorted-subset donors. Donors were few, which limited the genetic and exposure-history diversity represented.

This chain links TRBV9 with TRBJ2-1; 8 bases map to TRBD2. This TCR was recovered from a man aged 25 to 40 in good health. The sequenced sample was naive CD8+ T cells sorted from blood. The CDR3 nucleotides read TGTGCCAGCAGCGTACGAGGGGCGGGAGGTAGTGACAATGAGCAGTTCTTC. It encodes CASSVRGAGGSDNEQFF.